This T cell receptor beta chain was identified in a study of blood T cell repertoires in COVID-19. Study-wide background: Both acute and convalescent COVID-19 samples were obtained from the United States, Italy and Spain. PBMCs, B-cell-depleted T cells, or T cells were the source of the cDNA or gDNA that made up the material.

Only in-frame clones appear in the TCRdb table, and some are missing; sequencing was by immunoSEQ multiplex PCR. This table holds some 350,000 clones, over 80% found once. The study recruited people aged about 18 to 95 years across about two dozen US areas. The V end was cut by 1 base, the J end by 2 bases, with 13 bases between. Germline V lookup: CDR1 SGDLS, CDR2 YYNGEE. The CDR3 is made up of 16 amino acids. This clone showed up just once. The rearrangement joins TRBV9 to TRBJ1-5; unclear D gene. This receptor was obtained from a man in his thirties or forties who had recovered from COVID-19. Sequences were obtained from PBMCs or T cells enriched from blood (not recorded which). The DNA for the CDR3 is TGTGCCAGCAGCGTACCCCCTCGCGGCTGCAATCAGCCCCAGCATTTT. Encoded protein: CASSVPPRGCNQPQHF.